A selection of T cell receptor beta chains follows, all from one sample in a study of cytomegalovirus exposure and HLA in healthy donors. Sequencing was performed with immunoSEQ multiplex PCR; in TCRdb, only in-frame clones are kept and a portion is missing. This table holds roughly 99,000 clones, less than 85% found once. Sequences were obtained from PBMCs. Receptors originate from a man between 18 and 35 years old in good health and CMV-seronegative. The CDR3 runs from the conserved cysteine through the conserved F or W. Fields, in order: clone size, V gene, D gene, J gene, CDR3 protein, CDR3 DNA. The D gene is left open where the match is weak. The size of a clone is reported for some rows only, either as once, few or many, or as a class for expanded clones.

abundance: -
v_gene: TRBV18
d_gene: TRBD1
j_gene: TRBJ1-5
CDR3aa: CASSPVQGEQPQHF
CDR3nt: TGTGCCAGCTCACCAGTGCAGGGGGAACAGCCCCAGCATTTT

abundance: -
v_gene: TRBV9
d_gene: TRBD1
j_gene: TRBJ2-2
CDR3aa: CASSVETGMFPGELFF
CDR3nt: TGTGCCAGCAGCGTAGAGACAGGGATGTTTCCCGGGGAGCTGTTTTTT

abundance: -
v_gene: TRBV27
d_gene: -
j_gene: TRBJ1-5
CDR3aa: CASSSGYQPQHF
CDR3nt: TGTGCCAGCAGCTCAGGGTATCAGCCCCAGCATTTT

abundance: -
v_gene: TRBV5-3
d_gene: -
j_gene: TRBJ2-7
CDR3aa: CARSCLGKRKEQYF
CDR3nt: TGTGCCAGAAGCTGCCTCGGGAAGCGAAAAGAGCAGTACTTC

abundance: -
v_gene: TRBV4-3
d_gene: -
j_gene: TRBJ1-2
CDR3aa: CASSQSKTDSNYGYTF
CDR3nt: TGCGCCAGCAGCCAGAGCAAGACAGATTCTAACTATGGCTACACCTTC

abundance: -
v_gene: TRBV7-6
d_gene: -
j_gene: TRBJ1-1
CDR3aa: CASSSNLNTEAFF
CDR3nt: TGTGCCAGCAGCTCCAACTTGAACACTGAAGCTTTCTTT

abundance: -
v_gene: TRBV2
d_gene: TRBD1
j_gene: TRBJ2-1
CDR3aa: CASRADRDNEQFF
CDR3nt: TGTGCCAGCAGGGCTGACAGGGACAATGAGCAGTTCTTC

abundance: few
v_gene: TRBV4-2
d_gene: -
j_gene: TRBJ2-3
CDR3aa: CASSQEEGTGSDTQYF
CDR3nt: TGTGCCAGCAGCCAAGAGGAGGGGACCGGATCAGATACGCAGTATTTT

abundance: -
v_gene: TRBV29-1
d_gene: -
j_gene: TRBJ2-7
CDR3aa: CSVGGWPYEQYF
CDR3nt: TGCAGCGTGGGAGGCTGGCCCTACGAGCAGTACTTC

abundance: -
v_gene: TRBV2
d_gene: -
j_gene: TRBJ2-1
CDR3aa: CASSREYEQFF
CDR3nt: TGTGCCAGCAGTAGGGAGTATGAGCAGTTCTTC

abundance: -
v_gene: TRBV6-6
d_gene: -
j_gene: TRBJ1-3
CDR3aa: CASAFGAANTIYF
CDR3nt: TGTGCCTCCGCTTTTGGGGCGGCGAACACCATATATTTT

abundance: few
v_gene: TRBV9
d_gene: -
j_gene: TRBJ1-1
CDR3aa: CASSVGWANTEAFF
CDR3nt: TGTGCCAGCAGCGTAGGGTGGGCCAACACTGAAGCTTTCTTT

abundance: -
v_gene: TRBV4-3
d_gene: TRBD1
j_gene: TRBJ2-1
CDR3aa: CASSFRFGQVVEQFF
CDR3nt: TGCGCCAGCAGCTTCAGATTTGGACAGGTAGTTGAGCAGTTCTTC

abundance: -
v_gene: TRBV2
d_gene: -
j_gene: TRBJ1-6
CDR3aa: CASKVEENSPLHF
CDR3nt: TGTGCCAGCAAAGTTGAGGAAAATTCACCCCTCCACTTT

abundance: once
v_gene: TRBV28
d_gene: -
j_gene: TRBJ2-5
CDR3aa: CASSLYVGEETQYF
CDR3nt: TGTGCCAGCAGTTTATATGTAGGGGAAGAGACCCAGTACTTC

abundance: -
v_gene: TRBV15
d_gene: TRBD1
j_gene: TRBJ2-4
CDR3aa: CATSRDPGQGNIQYF
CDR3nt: TGTGCCACCAGCAGAGATCCCGGACAGGGAAACATTCAGTACTTC

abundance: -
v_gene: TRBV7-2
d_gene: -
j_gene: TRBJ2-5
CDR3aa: CASSLAESARETQYF
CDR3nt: TGTGCCAGCAGCTTAGCGGAGTCAGCAAGAGAGACCCAGTACTTC

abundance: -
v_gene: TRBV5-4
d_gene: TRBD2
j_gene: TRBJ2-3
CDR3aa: CASSSKLGLAGDTDTQYF
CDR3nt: TGTGCCAGCAGCTCAAAGCTGGGACTAGCGGGTGACACAGATACGCAGTATTTT

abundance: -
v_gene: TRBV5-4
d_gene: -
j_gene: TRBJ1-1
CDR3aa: CASSFRGVRGPPEAFF
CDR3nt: TGTGCCAGCAGCTTTCGTGGAGTTCGAGGTCCCCCTGAAGCTTTCTTT

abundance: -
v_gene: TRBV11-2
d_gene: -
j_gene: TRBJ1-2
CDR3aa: CASSLGSNNGYTF
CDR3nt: TGTGCCAGCAGCTTAGGGTCAAACAATGGCTACACCTTC

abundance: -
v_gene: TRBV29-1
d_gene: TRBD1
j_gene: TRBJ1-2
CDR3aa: CSVRQGSDYGYPF
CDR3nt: TGCAGCGTTAGACAGGGTTCGGACTATGGCTACCCCTTC

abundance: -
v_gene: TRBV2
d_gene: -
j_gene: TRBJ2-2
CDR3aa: CASSDGLSGELFF
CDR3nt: TGTGCCAGCAGTGACGGACTCAGCGGGGAGCTGTTTTTT

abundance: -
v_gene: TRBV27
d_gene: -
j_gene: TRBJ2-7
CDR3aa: CASSSPVEQYF
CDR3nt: TGTGCCAGCAGTTCCCCAGTTGAGCAGTACTTC

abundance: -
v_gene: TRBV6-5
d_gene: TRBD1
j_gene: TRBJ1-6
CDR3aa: CASSEYRGNSPLHF
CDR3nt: TGTGCCAGCAGTGAATACAGGGGTAATTCACCCCTCCACTTT

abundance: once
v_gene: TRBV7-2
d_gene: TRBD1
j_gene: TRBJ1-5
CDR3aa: CASSTRTGSQPQHF
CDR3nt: TGTGCCAGCAGCACCCGGACAGGGAGTCAGCCCCAGCATTTT

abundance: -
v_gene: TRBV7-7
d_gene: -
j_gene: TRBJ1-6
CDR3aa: CASSLVLRISLHF
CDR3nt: TGTGCTAGCAGCTTAGTTCTCCGTATTTCCCTCCACTTT

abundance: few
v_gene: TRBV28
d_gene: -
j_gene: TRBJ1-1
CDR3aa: CASSLRGRGRRIEAFF
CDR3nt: TGTGCCAGCAGTTTAAGAGGCAGGGGACGGAGAATTGAAGCTTTCTTT

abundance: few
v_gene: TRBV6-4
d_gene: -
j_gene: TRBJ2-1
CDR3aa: CASSKTFDNEQFF
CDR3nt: TGTGCCAGCAGCAAGACTTTTGACAATGAGCAGTTCTTC

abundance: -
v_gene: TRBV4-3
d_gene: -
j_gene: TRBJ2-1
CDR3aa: CASSRTDEGNEQFF
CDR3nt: TGCGCCAGCAGCCGAACCGATGAGGGCAATGAGCAGTTCTTC